The present TCR beta chain was sequenced within a study of immune characteristics of hereditary and idiopathic chronic pancreatitis. Regarding the research as a whole: The study examined local immune cells and TCRbeta repertoires in the pancreas in hereditary and idiopathic chronic pancreatitis, using control pancreases from organ donors for comparison. In total, 4 or 5 control pancreases, under ten hereditary chronic pancreatitis pancreases and 6 idiopathic chronic pancreatitis pancreases underwent TCRbeta sequencing. The gDNA-based approach was selected because minimal in vitro experimental manipulation of pancreas-infiltrating T cells was involved. Findings and caveats that apply to the study as a whole: Chronic pancreatitis caused by alcohol use was excluded from the study. Patient tissue was available only at the time of TPIAT, so disease duration differences may have influenced immune findings. Compared with controls, TCRbeta repertoire diversity was significantly higher and clonality was lower in both chronic pancreatitis groups. Numbers of productive TCR rearrangements correlated positively with disease severity scores among some 12 chronic pancreatitis patients.

Chronic pancreatitis pancreas tissue came from patients undergoing total pancreatectomy with islet autotransplantation (TPIAT). None of the chronic pancreatitis patients included in the study had a known history of diabetes. Genomic DNA was extracted directly from bulk pancreas tissue, without T cell sorting, for TCRbeta sequencing. Pancreas tissues from patients and organ donors were collected consecutively at two US centers. The library was prepared using the immunoSEQ multiplex PCR assay. From pancreatic genomic DNA, the TCRbeta CDR3 region and adjacent sequences were amplified and sequenced. The authors' analysis ran thus. Repertoire diversity was assessed as a mean normalized Shannon-Wiener index, together with productive clonality and counts of productive rearrangements. The nonparametric Mann-Whitney U test was used to compare repertoire metrics between controls and chronic pancreatitis. A clonotype counted as shared when its CDR3beta sequence had identical amino acid composition and length across subjects. In TCRdb, the immuneACCESS table is reduced to in-frame sequences with V and J assigned. These tables do not hold every clone; where another copy was compared, an unresolved V gene accounts for under half, and the others remain unexplained. That table gives V, J and clone size, and the DNA gave D and trimming. The sample includes approximately 1,800 clones, with around 74% observed a single time. About 48% of the sample belongs to the ten largest clones.

In this sample, this clone turned up once. Its antigen has not been determined. Base qualities are not at hand, and no much larger clone is one base apart. This sequence was found in a human donor with chronic pancreatitis. Sequenced input: pancreas tissue with hereditary chronic pancreatitis.

The DNA sequence is given as TGTGCCAGCAGTCAGCGGGGGTTTATAGGGGATGAGCAGTTCTTC. Its protein reads: CASSQRGFIGDEQFF. The V gene is TRBV7-3 and the J gene is TRBJ2-1; 8 middle bases align to TRBD2. As encoded in the germline V gene, CDR1 is SGHTA while CDR2 is FQGTGA. Taken from cysteine to phenylalanine, the CDR3 has 15 residues. CDR3 DNA is the only sequence kept; it has 45 bases, read in frame from the first base. Here V drops 6 bases and J drops 8 bases, and the junction holds 12 bases not matched to any gene.